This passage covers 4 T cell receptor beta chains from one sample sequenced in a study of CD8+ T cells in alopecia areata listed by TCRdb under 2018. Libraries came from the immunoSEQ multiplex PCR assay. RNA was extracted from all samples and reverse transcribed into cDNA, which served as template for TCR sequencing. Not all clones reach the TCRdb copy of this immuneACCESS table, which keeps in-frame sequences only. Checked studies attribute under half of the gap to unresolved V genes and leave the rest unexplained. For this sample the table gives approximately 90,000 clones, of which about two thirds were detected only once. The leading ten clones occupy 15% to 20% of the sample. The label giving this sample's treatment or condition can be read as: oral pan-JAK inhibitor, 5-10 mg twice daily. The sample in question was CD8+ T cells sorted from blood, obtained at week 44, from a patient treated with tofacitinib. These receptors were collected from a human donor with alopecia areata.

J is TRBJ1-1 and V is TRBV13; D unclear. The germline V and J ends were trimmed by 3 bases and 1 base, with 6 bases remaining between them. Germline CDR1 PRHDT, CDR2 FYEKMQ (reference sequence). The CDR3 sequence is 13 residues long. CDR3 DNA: TGTGCCAGCAGCTTCGGAAGGAACACTGAAGCTTTCTTT. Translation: CASSFGRNTEAFF.

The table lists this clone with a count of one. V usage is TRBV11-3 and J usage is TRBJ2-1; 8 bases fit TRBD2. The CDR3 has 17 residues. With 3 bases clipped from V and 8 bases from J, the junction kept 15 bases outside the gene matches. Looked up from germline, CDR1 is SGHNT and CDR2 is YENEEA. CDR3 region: CASSLATFSGVSHEQFF. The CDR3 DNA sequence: TGTGCCAGCAGCTTGGCAACCTTTAGCGGGGTCAGCCATGAGCAGTTCTTC. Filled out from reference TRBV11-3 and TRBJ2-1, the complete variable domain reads EAGVVQSPRYKIIEKKQPVAFWCNPISGHNTLYWYLQNLGQGPELLIRYENEEAVDDSQLPKDRFSAERLKGVDSTLKIQPAELGDSAVYLCASSLATFSGVSHEQFFGPGTRLTVL.

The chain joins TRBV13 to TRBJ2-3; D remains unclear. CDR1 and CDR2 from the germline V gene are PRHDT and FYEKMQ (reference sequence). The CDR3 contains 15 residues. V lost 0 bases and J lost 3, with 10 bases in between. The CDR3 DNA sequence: TGTGCCAGCAGCTTAGGCCTTGCTAGTACAGATACGCAGTATTTT. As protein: CASSLGLASTDTQYF.

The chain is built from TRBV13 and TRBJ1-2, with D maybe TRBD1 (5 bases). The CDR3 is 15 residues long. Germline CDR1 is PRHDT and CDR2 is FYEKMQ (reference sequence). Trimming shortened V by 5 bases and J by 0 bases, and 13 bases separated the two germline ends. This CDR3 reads CASSDGGKTNYGYTF. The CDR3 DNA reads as TGTGCCAGCAGCGACGGGGGGAAGACTAACTATGGCTACACCTTC.